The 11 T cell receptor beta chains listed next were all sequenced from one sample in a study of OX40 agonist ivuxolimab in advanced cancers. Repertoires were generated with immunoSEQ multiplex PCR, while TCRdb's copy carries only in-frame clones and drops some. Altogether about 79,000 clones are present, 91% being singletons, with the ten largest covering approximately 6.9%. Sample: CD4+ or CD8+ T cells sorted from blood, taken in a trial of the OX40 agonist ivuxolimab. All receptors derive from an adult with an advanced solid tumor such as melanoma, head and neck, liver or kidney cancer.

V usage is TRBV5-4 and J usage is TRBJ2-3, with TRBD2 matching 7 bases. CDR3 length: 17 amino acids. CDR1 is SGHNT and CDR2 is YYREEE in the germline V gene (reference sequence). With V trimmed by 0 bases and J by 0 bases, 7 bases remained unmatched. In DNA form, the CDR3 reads TGTGCCAGCAGCTTGGGCCAACTAGCGCCTAGCACAGATACGCAGTATTTT. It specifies CASSLGQLAPSTDTQYF.

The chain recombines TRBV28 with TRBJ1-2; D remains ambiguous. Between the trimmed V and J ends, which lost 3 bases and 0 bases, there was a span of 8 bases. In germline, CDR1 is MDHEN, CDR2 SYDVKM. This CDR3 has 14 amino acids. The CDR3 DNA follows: TGTGCCAGCAGTTTCGCGGGAGCTAACTATGGCTACACCTTC. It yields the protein CASSFAGANYGYTF.

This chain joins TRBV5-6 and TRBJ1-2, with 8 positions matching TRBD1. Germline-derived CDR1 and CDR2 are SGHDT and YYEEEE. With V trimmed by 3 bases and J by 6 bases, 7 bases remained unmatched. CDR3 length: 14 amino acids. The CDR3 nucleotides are TGTGCCAGCAGCTGGCGACAGGGGCAAAATGGCTACACCTTC. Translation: CASSWRQGQNGYTF.

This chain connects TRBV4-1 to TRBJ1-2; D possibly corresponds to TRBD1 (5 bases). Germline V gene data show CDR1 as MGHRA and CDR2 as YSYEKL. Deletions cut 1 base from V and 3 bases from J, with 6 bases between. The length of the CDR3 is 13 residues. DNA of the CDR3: TGCGCCAGCAGCCAAGGGGGGTACTATGGCTACACCTTC. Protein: CASSQGGYYGYTF.

The CDR3 is CASSPVAGRNQPQHF. The CDR3 nucleotides are TGTGCCAGCAGCCCCGTAGCAGGGAGGAATCAGCCCCAGCATTTT. The chain links TRBV7-6 to TRBJ1-5; a weak D match, TRBD1 (5 bases). This CDR3 is built from 15 residues. V lost 5 bases and J 4 bases, leaving 15 bases between the germline ends. Germline V gene lookup returns CDR1 SGHVS and CDR2 FNYEAQ.

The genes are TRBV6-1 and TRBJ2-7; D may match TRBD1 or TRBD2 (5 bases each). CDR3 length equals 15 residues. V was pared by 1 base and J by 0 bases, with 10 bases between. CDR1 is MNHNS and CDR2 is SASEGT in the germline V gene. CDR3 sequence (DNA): TGTGCCAGCAGTGAAGGGGCAGGGACCTCCTACGAGCAGTACTTC. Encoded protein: CASSEGAGTSYEQYF.

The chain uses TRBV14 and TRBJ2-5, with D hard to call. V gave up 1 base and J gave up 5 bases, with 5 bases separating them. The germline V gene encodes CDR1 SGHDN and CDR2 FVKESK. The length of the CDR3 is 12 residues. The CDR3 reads CASSQVLETQYF. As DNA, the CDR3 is TGTGCCAGCAGCCAAGTGTTGGAGACCCAGTACTTC. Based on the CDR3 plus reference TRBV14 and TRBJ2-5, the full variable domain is EAGVTQFPSHSVIEKGQTVTLRCDPISGHDNLYWYRRVMGKEIKFLLHFVKESKQDESGMPNNRFLAERTGGTYSTLKVQPAELEDSGVYFCASSQVLETQYFGPGTRLLVL.

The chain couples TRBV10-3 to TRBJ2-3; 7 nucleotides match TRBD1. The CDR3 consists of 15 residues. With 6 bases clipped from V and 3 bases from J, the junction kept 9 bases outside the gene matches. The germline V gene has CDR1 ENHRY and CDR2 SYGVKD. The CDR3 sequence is CAIRPTGLETDTQYF. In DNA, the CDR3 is TGTGCCATCAGACCGACAGGGTTAGAGACAGATACGCAGTATTTT.

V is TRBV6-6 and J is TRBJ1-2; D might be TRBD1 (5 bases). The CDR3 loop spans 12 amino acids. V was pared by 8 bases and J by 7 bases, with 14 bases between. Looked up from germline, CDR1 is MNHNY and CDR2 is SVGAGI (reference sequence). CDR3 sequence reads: CASFPGQGGYTF. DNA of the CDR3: TGTGCCAGCTTCCCGGGGCAGGGTGGCTACACCTTC.

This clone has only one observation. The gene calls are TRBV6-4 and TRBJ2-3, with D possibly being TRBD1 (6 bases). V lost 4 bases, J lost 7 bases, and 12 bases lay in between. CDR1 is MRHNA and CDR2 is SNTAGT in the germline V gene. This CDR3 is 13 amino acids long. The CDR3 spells CASSGGLGNTQYF. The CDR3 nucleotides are TGTGCCAGCAGTGGGGGGCTCGGGAATACGCAGTATTTT.

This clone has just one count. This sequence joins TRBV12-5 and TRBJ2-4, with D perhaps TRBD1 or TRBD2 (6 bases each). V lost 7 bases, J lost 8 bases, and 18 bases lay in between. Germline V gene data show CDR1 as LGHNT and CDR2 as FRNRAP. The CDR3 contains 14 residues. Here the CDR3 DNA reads TGTGCTAGTGACCTGACAGGCTGGGGGGACATTCAGTACTTC. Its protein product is CASDLTGWGDIQYF.